The table lists the clone carrying this T cell receptor beta chain with a few counts. The data originate from a study of T-cell reconstitution after alpha-beta-depleted transplantation in children. Trimming cost V 4 bases and J 0 bases, with 13 bases left between them. Germline V gene data show CDR1 as SGHDT and CDR2 as YYEEEE. This CDR3 contains 15 residues. Unique molecular identifiers were incorporated during preparation of the TCRbeta library. TCRdb independently ran MiXCR on the PCR reads; one entry per CDR3 protein. The table lists 240,000 or so distinct CDR3 sequences, about 11% of them singletons, with 2.6% in the top ten.

The rearrangement joins TRBV5-6 to TRBJ2-5; no clear D. The clonotype comes from a human donor who donated a stem cell graft to a child with acute lymphoblastic leukemia. The starting material was PBMCs from the stem cell graft donor, obtained from the stem cell graft. CDR3 nucleotide sequence: TGTGCCAGCAGCCGGACGGTTACGTACCAAGAGACCCAGTACTTC. Its translation is CASSRTVTYQETQYF.